There are a few counts of the clone carrying this TCR beta chain. The data are from a study of blood T cells in healthy people across ages. A second 7 to 11 cycle PCR used barcoded and J-beta primers. TCRdb redid the calling of the 5' RACE reads with MiXCR, one entry per CDR3 protein. Of more than 1,400,000 distinct CDR3 sequences in the sample, approximately 42% were seen once. The CDR3 is made up of 14 amino acids. The ends were cut back, 5 bases at V and 6 bases at J, with 14 bases in the middle. Germline V gives CDR1 MDHEN, CDR2 SYDVKM. V and J are TRBV28 and TRBJ2-4, with D perhaps assigned TRBD1 or TRBD2 (6 bases each). The sequence derives from a woman in her late teens or twenties in good health. Sequences were obtained from blood. Here the CDR3 DNA reads TGTGCCAGCAGTGGGGGGCGGAAGGGAAACATTCAGTACTTC. Residues: CASSGGRKGNIQYF.